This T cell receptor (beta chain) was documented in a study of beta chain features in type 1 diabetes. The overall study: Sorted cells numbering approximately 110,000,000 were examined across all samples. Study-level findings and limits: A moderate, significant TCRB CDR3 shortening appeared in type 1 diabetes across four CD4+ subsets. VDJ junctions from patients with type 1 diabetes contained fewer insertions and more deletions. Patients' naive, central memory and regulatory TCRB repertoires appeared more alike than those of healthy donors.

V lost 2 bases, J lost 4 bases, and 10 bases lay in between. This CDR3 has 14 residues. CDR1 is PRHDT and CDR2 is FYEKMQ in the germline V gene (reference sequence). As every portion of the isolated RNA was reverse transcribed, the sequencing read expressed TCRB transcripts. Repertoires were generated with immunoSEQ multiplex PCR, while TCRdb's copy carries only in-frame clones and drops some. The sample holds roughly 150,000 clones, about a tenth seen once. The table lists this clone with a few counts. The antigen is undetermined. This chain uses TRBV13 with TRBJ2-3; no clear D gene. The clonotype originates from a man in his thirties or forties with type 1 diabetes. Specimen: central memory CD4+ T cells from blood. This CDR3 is CASSLPGVPDTQYF. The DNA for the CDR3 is TGTGCCAGCAGCTTACCTGGAGTACCAGATACGCAGTATTTT.